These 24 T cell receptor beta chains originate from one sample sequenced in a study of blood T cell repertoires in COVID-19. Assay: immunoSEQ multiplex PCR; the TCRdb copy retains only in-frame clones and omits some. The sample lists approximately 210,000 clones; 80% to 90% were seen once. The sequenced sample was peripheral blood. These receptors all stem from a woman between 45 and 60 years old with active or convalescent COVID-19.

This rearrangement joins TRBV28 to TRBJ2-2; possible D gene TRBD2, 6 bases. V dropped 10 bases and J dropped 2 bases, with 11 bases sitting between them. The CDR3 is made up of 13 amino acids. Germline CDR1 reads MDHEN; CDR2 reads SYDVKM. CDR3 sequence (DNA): TGTGCCACCTTCGGGAGAAACACCGGGGAGCTGTTTTTT. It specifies CATFGRNTGELFF.

CDR3 coding DNA: TGTGCCGGGGGGCGAGGGAGGGAGACCCAGTACTTC. Amino acids: CAGGRGRETQYF. V usage is TRBV30 and J usage is TRBJ2-5, with D tentatively TRBD1 or TRBD2 (6 bases each). The CDR3 loop spans 12 amino acids. In germline, CDR1 is GTSNPN, CDR2 SVGIG (reference sequence). V dropped 8 bases and J dropped 5 bases, with 15 bases sitting between them.

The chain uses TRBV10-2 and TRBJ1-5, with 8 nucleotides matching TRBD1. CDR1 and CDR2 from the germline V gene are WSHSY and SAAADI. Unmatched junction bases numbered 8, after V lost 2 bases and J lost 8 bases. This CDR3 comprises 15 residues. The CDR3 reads CASSEETGVGKPQHF. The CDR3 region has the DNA TGCGCCAGCAGTGAGGAGACAGGGGTTGGTAAGCCCCAGCATTTT.

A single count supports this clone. The CDR3 coding sequence is TGTGCCAGCAGCTTCCCTTCTGGACAGGGGGTAACTGGAAACACCATATATTTT. It translates to CASSFPSGQGVTGNTIYF. The J gene is TRBJ1-3, the V gene TRBV5-4, with 10 bases matching TRBD1. CDR3 size: 18 residues. V was clipped by 2 bases and J by 2 bases; unmatched bases: 10. Germline V gene lookup returns CDR1 SGHNT and CDR2 YYREEE (reference sequence).

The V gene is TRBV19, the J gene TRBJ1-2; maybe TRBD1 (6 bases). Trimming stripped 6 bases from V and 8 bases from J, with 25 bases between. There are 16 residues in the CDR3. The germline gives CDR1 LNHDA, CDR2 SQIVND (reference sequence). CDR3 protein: CASRQGSGNLFMGYTF. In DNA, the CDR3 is TGTGCCAGTAGGCAGGGGTCCGGGAATCTCTTTATGGGCTACACCTTC.

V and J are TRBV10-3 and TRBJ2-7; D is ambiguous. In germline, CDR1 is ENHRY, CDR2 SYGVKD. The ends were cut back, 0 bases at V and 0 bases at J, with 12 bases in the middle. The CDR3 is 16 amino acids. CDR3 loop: CAISESGQVVSYEQYF. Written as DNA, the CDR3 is TGTGCCATCAGTGAGTCTGGGCAGGTCGTCTCCTACGAGCAGTACTTC.

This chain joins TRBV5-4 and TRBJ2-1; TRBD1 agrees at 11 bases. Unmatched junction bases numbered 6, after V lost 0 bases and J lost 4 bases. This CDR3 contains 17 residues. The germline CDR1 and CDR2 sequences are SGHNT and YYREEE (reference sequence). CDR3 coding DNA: TGTGCCAGCAGCTTGGCCCTGGGACAGGGGGGTTACAATGAGCAGTTCTTC. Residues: CASSLALGQGGYNEQFF.

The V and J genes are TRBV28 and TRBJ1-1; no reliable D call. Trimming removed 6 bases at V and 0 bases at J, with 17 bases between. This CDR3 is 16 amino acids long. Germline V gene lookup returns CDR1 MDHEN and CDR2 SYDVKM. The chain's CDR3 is CASSASPWRMNTEAFF. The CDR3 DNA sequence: TGTGCCAGCAGCGCCTCCCCTTGGCGGATGAACACTGAAGCTTTCTTT.

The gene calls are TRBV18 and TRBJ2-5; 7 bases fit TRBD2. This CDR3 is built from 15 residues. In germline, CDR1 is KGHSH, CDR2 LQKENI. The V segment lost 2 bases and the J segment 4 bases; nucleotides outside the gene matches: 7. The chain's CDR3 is CASSPSQGGGETQYF. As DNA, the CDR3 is TGTGCCAGCTCACCATCGCAGGGCGGGGGAGAGACCCAGTACTTC.

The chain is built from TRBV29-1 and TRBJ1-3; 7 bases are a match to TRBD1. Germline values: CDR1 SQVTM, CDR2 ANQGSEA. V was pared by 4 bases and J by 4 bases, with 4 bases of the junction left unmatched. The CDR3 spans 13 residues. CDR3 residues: CSVVEGAGNTIYF. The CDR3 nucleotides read TGCAGCGTTGTGGAGGGGGCGGGAAACACCATATATTTT. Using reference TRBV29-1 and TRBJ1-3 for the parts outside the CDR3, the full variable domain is SAVISQKPSRDICQRGTSLTIQCQVDSQVTMMFWYRQQPGQSLTLIATANQGSEATYESGFVIDKFPISRPNLTFSTLTVSNMSPEDSSIYLCSVVEGAGNTIYFGEGSWLTVV.

The CDR3 region has the DNA TGCGCCAGCAGCGGCACGACAGGGCAGAATGAAAAACTGTTTTTT. This codes for CASSGTTGQNEKLFF. The rearrangement uses TRBV5-1 and TRBJ1-4; 7 nucleotides match TRBD1. The CDR3 has 15 residues. The V segment lost 4 bases and the J segment 5 bases; nucleotides outside the gene matches: 8. Germline V gene sequence: CDR1 SGHRS, CDR2 YFSETQ.

The CDR3 DNA is TGTGCCACCAGCAGAGATCAAAACTATGGCTACACCTTC. It translates to CATSRDQNYGYTF. The chain couples TRBV15 to TRBJ1-2; D remains ambiguous. CDR3 length equals 13 residues. V was trimmed by 0 bases and J by 2 bases, leaving 4 bases between them. CDR1 and CDR2 (germline): LNHNV, YYDKDF (reference sequence). The full variable domain, rest sourced from reference TRBV15 and TRBJ1-2, is DAMVIQNPRYQVTQFGKPVTLSCSQTLNHNVMYWYQQKSSQAPKLLFHYYDKDFNNEADTPDNFQSRRPNTSFCFLDIRSPGLGDTAMYLCATSRDQNYGYTFGSGTRLTVV.

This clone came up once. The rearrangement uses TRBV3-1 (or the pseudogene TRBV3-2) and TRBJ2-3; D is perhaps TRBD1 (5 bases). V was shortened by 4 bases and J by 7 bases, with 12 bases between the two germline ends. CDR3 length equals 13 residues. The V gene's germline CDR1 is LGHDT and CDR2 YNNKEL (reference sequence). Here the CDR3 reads CASSRRTDNTQYF. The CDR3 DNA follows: TGTGCCAGCAGCCGCCGGACGGACAATACGCAGTATTTT.

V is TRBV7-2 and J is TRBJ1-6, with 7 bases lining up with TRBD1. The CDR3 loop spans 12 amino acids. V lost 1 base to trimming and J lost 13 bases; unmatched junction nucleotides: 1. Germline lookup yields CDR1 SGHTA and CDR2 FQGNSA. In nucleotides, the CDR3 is TGTGCCAGCAGCTTAGGACAGGGCCCCCTCCACTTT. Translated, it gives CASSLGQGPLHF.

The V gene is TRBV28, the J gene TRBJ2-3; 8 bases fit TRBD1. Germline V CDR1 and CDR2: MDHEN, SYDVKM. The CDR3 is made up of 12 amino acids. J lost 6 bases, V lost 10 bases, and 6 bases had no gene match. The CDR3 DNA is TGTGCCACGGACAGGGTAGGCGATACGCAGTATTTT. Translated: CATDRVGDTQYF.

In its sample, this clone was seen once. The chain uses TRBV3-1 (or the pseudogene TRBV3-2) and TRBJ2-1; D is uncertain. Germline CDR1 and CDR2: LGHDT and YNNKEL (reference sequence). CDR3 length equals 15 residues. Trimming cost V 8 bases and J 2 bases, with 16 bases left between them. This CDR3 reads CASALGSRTYNEQFF. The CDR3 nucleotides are TGTGCCAGCGCCCTCGGGTCTAGGACCTACAATGAGCAGTTCTTC.

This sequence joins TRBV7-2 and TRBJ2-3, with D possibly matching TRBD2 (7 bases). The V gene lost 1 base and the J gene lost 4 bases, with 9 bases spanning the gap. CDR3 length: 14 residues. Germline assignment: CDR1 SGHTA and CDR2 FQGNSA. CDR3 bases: TGTGCCAGCAGCTTAGGCGGGGGCGCAGATACGCAGTATTTT. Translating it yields CASSLGGGADTQYF.

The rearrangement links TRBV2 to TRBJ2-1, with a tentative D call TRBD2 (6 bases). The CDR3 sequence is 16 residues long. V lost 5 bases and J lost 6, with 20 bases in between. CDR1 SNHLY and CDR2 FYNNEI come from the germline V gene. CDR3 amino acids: CASSPRQEEGRNEQFF. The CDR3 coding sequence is TGTGCCAGCAGTCCTCGCCAGGAGGAGGGCCGCAATGAGCAGTTCTTC.

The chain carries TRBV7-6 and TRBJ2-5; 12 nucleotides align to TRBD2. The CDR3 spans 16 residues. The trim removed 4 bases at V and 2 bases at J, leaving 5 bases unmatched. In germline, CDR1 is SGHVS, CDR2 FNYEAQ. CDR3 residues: CASSSGLAGIQETQYF. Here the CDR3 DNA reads TGTGCCAGCAGCTCTGGACTAGCGGGGATTCAAGAGACCCAGTACTTC. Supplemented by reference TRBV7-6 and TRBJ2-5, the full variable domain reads GAGVSQSPRYKVTKRGQDVALRCDPISGHVSLYWYRQALGQGPEFLTYFNYEAQQDKSGLPNDRFSAERPEGSISTLTIQRTEQRDSAMYRCASSSGLAGIQETQYFGPGTRLLVL.

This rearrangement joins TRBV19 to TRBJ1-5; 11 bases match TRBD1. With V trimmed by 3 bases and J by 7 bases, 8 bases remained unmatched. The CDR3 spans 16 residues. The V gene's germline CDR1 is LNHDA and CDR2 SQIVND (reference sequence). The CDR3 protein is CASSILWTGGGQPQHF. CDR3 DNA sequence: TGTGCCAGTAGTATCCTTTGGACAGGGGGCGGACAGCCCCAGCATTTT.

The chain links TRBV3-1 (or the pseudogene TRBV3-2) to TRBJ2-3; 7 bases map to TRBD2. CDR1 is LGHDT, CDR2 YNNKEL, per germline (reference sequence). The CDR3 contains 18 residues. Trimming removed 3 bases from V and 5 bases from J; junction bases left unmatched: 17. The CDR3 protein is CASSQERGLLISVDTQYF. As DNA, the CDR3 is TGTGCCAGCAGCCAGGAGCGGGGCCTCCTCATCTCTGTAGATACGCAGTATTTT.

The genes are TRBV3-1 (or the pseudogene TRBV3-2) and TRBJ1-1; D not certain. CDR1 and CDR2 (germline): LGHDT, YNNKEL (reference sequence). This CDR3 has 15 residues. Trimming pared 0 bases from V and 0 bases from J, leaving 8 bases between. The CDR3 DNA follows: TGTGCCAGCAGCCAAGAAACAGAGATGAACACTGAAGCTTTCTTT. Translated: CASSQETEMNTEAFF.

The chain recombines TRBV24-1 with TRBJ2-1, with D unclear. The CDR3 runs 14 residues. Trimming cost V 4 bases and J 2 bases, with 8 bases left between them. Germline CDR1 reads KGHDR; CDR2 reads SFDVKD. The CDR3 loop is CATSESRPYNEQFF. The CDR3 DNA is TGTGCCACCAGTGAATCTCGTCCCTACAATGAGCAGTTCTTC.

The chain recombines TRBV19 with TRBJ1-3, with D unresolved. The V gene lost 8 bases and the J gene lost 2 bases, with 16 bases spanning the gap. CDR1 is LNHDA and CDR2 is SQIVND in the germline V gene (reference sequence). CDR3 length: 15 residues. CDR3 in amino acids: CASGPGGRTGNTIYF. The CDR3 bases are TGTGCCAGTGGCCCGGGAGGCAGGACTGGAAACACCATATATTTT.